This is a list of T cell receptor beta chains from one sample in a study of OX40 agonist ivuxolimab in advanced cancers. The assay was immunoSEQ multiplex PCR, and TCRdb's table has in-frame clones only and misses some. The data show 75,000 to 95,000 clones, with 80% to 95% seen just once and roughly 0.56% held by the top ten. The sequencing used CD4+ or CD8+ T cells sorted from blood, collected in a trial of the OX40 agonist ivuxolimab. Source of these receptors: an adult with an advanced solid tumor such as melanoma, head and neck, liver or kidney cancer. Each CDR3 is given with its conserved first and last residue. The D gene is left open where the match is weak. Only part of the rows carry a size: once, few, many, or a class if the clone is expanded.

cdr3_aa | cdr3_nt | j_call | clone_size | d_call | v_call
CASSLATGRTEAFF | TGTGCCAGCAGCTTAGCAACGGGTCGAACTGAAGCTTTCTTT | TRBJ1-1 | NA | NA | TRBV7-9
CASSLEGPYSGNTIYF | TGTGCCAGCAGCTTAGAGGGACCGTACTCTGGAAACACCATATATTTT | TRBJ1-3 | NA | NA | TRBV7-9
CASSLFGGTNTGELFF | TGTGCCAGCAGCTTATTCGGCGGGACTAACACCGGGGAGCTGTTTTTT | TRBJ2-2 | NA | NA | TRBV7-3
CASSLAGGLVSGNTIYF | TGTGCCAGCAGCTTAGCGGGAGGGCTCGTCTCTGGAAACACCATATATTTT | TRBJ1-3 | NA | NA | TRBV7-2
CASSLDGRSMDEQYF | TGTGCCAGCAGCTTGGACGGAAGGTCGATGGACGAGCAGTACTTC | TRBJ2-7 | NA | NA | TRBV5-5
CASSRAGTGAEQFF | TGTGCCAGCTCGCGAGCCGGGACAGGGGCTGAGCAGTTCTTC | TRBJ2-1 | NA | TRBD1 | TRBV18
CAWSVKETQYF | TGTGCCTGGAGTGTCAAAGAGACCCAGTACTTC | TRBJ2-5 | NA | NA | TRBV30
CASSQGVTSGVTDTQYF | TGCGCCAGCAGCCAAGGGGTGACTAGCGGGGTCACAGATACGCAGTATTTT | TRBJ2-3 | NA | TRBD2 | TRBV4-1
CASSFGWGTEAFF | TGTGCCAGCAGCTTTGGGTGGGGCACTGAAGCTTTCTTT | TRBJ1-1 | NA | NA | TRBV5-6
CASSPTGDRAYNEQFF | TGTGCCAGCAGCCCAACGGGGGACAGGGCCTACAATGAGCAGTTCTTC | TRBJ2-1 | NA | TRBD1 | TRBV9
CAWTINRSGGNTIYF | TGTGCCTGGACCATAAACCGGAGTGGCGGAAACACCATATATTTT | TRBJ1-3 | NA | NA | TRBV30
CASILGRDNYEQYF | TGCGCCAGCATCCTGGGCCGGGACAACTACGAGCAGTACTTC | TRBJ2-7 | NA | NA | TRBV10-1
CASSYPSGKGTQYF | TGTGCCAGCAGTTACCCTAGCGGGAAAGGGACCCAGTACTTC | TRBJ2-5 | NA | TRBD2 | TRBV6-6
CASSPPPGQGAGTGELFF | TGTGCCAGTAGTCCCCCCCCGGGACAGGGGGCCGGTACCGGGGAGCTGTTTTTT | TRBJ2-2 | NA | TRBD1 | TRBV19
CASSLAGLAGGTSYNEQFF | TGCGCCAGCAGCTTGGCCGGACTAGCGGGAGGGACGTCCTACAATGAGCAGTTCTTC | TRBJ2-1 | NA | TRBD2 | TRBV5-1
CASSPSWGNEQFF | TGTGCCAGCAGCCCCTCCTGGGGCAATGAGCAGTTCTTC | TRBJ2-1 | NA | NA | TRBV9
CASSLSGAVSYEQYF | TGTGCCAGCAGCCTTAGCGGGGCCGTCTCCTACGAGCAGTACTTC | TRBJ2-7 | NA | TRBD2 | TRBV7-2
CASSSPYRLGYNEQFF | TGTGCCAGCAGTTCACCCTACCGACTCGGCTACAATGAGCAGTTCTTC | TRBJ2-1 | NA | NA | TRBV28
CASSLRHGSSGNTIYF | TGTGCCAGCAGCTTGAGGCACGGAAGCTCTGGAAACACCATATATTTT | TRBJ1-3 | NA | NA | TRBV5-5
CASTTRENTEAFF | TGTGCCAGCACAACTCGAGAAAACACTGAAGCTTTCTTT | TRBJ1-1 | NA | NA | TRBV19
CASNEAGGYNEQFF | TGCGCCAGCAACGAGGCGGGAGGCTACAATGAGCAGTTCTTC | TRBJ2-1 | few | TRBD2 | TRBV4-3
CASSVGTGEVEKLFF | TGTGCCAGCAGCGTAGGGACAGGGGAGGTTGAAAAACTGTTTTTT | TRBJ1-4 | NA | TRBD1 | TRBV9
CASSAQGTDTQYF | TGTGCCAGCAGTGCACAGGGGACAGATACGCAGTATTTT | TRBJ2-3 | NA | TRBD1 | TRBV25-1
CASSRGLLSSYEQYF | TGTGCCAGTAGCCGGGGTCTCCTCAGCTCCTACGAGCAGTACTTC | TRBJ2-7 | NA | NA | TRBV19
CSAKRQGNTGELFF | TGCAGCGCTAAGAGGCAGGGCAACACCGGGGAGCTGTTTTTT | TRBJ2-2 | NA | NA | TRBV29-1
CASSRNPTGDTQYF | TGCGCCAGCAGCCGCAACCCAACAGGGGATACGCAGTATTTT | TRBJ2-3 | NA | NA | TRBV5-1
CASSLASSGSLGETQYF | TGCGCCAGCAGCCTTGCCTCTAGCGGGAGCCTAGGGGAGACCCAGTACTTC | TRBJ2-5 | NA | TRBD2 | TRBV5-1
CASGPDTSPLHF | TGTGCCTCGGGACCGGACACTTCACCCCTCCACTTT | TRBJ1-6 | NA | NA | TRBV30
CASSLTGGSTGELFF | TGTGCCAGCAGCTTAACGGGAGGGTCCACCGGGGAGCTGTTTTTT | TRBJ2-2 | NA | TRBD2 | TRBV7-6
CASSGTLGETQYF | TGCGCCAGCTCCGGGACTCTGGGAGAGACCCAGTACTTC | TRBJ2-5 | NA | NA | TRBV5-1
CASSPGTSGKETQYF | TGTGCCAGCAGCCCCGGGACTAGCGGAAAAGAGACCCAGTACTTC | TRBJ2-5 | NA | TRBD2 | TRBV4-2
CASSTLLGWGRGTYNSPLHF | TGTGCCAGCAGTACATTGCTGGGCTGGGGCAGGGGAACTTATAATTCACCCCTCCACTTT | TRBJ1-6 | NA | NA | TRBV27
CASSLALVAGKGDTQYF | TGCGCCAGCAGCTTGGCCCTCGTAGCGGGTAAGGGAGATACGCAGTATTTT | TRBJ2-3 | NA | TRBD2 | TRBV5-1
CASTKLAGGRGDTQYF | TGTGCCAGCACTAAACTAGCGGGAGGCCGGGGAGATACGCAGTATTTT | TRBJ2-3 | NA | TRBD2 | TRBV2
CAITGESAHEQYF | TGTGCCATAACAGGGGAGAGTGCCCACGAGCAGTACTTC | TRBJ2-7 | few | TRBD1 | TRBV10-3
CAITWDSTDTQYF | TGTGCCATCACCTGGGACAGCACAGATACGCAGTATTTT | TRBJ2-3 | NA | NA | TRBV10-3
CASSERQSYEQYF | TGTGCCAGCAGTGAAAGACAGTCCTACGAGCAGTACTTC | TRBJ2-7 | NA | NA | TRBV6-1
CASTEGSGGGHTDTQYF | TGTGCCAGTACGGAAGGGAGCGGGGGGGGACACACAGATACGCAGTATTTT | TRBJ2-3 | NA | TRBD2 | TRBV19